This is a list of T cell receptor beta chains from one sample in a study of beta chain features in type 1 diabetes. Profiled with immunoSEQ multiplex PCR; TCRdb holds only in-frame clones, not every one. The sample comprises some 900,000 clones, 15% to 20% of which are singletons, and 0.023% rests with the top ten. Sequenced sample: naive CD4+ T cells from blood. These receptors were collected from a woman younger than 30 in good health. The CDR3 runs from the conserved cysteine through the conserved F or W. D genes are given only for firm matches. Size values are once, few and many counts, or a class for expanded clones, and some rows have none.

j_gene,v_gene,abundance,d_gene,CDR3aa,CDR3nt
TRBJ1-3,TRBV7-2,.,.,CASSLGNSGNTIYF,TGTGCCAGCAGCTTGGGAAATTCTGGAAACACCATATATTTT
TRBJ1-3,TRBV5-1,few,.,CASSLGRHSGNTIYF,TGCGCCAGCAGCTTGGGACGGCACTCTGGAAACACCATATATTTT
TRBJ2-2,TRBV5-1,.,.,CASSLLYSTSGGELFF,TGCGCCAGCAGCTTGCTATATTCGACCTCGGGCGGGGAGCTGTTTTTT
TRBJ2-2,TRBV10-3,.,.,CAIRRSTGELFF,TGTGCCATCAGGAGATCCACCGGGGAGCTGTTTTTT
TRBJ1-3,TRBV9,.,.,CASSVDGTSGNTIYF,TGTGCCAGCAGCGTAGATGGGACCTCTGGAAACACCATATATTTT
TRBJ2-6,TRBV19,.,TRBD2,CASSNLGRNSGANVLTF,TGTGCCAGTAGCAACCTCGGGAGGAATTCTGGGGCCAACGTCCTGACTTTC
TRBJ2-1,TRBV19,.,TRBD2,CASSLAGGPNEQFF,TGTGCCAGTAGCCTAGCGGGAGGGCCCAATGAGCAGTTCTTC
TRBJ2-5,TRBV5-4,.,.,CASSLVGGGGMETQYF,TGTGCCAGCAGCTTGGTGGGGGGAGGGGGAATGGAGACCCAGTACTTC
TRBJ1-5,TRBV6-1,.,.,CASSRGPANQPQHF,TGTGCCAGCAGTCGAGGGCCAGCGAATCAGCCCCAGCATTTT
TRBJ2-5,TRBV7-8,.,.,CASSLGRGKETQYF,TGTGCCAGCAGCTTAGGAAGGGGTAAAGAGACCCAGTACTTC
TRBJ2-6,TRBV5-1,few,.,CASSSQLTVSGANVLTF,TGCGCCAGCAGCTCTCAACTGACGGTCTCTGGGGCCAACGTCCTGACTTTC
TRBJ2-1,TRBV5-6,.,.,CASSTDPSYNEQFF,TGTGCCAGCAGCACCGACCCTTCCTACAATGAGCAGTTCTTC
TRBJ2-1,TRBV19,few,TRBD1,CASTTTGTGTNNEQFF,TGTGCCAGTACCACTACCGGGACAGGAACTAACAATGAGCAGTTCTTC
TRBJ1-2,TRBV29-1,few,.,CSVDQRHYSNYGYTF,TGCAGCGTTGACCAGAGACACTACTCTAACTATGGCTACACCTTC
TRBJ2-2,TRBV9,few,.,CASSVGGGVGELFF,TGTGCCAGCAGCGTAGGAGGGGGGGTCGGGGAGCTGTTTTTT
TRBJ2-7,TRBV9,.,.,CASSVDFGAYEQYF,TGTGCCAGCAGCGTAGATTTTGGGGCCTACGAGCAGTACTTC
TRBJ1-1,TRBV5-8,few,.,CASSFSLRMTEGDF,TGTGCCAGCAGCTTCTCCCTCCGCATGACTGAAGGGGACTTT
TRBJ2-4,TRBV7-2,.,.,CASSLGNREAKNIQYF,TGTGCCAGCAGCTTAGGAAACAGGGAGGCCAAAAACATTCAGTACTTC
TRBJ2-1,TRBV7-6,.,TRBD2,CASSLDVGPSGTYNEQFF,TGTGCCAGCAGCTTAGATGTAGGCCCTAGCGGGACCTACAATGAGCAGTTCTTC
TRBJ2-7,TRBV6-5,.,TRBD2,CASSETSGYEQYF,TGTGCCAGCAGTGAGACTAGCGGGTACGAGCAGTACTTC
TRBJ2-1,TRBV5-4,many,TRBD2,CASSPGLAGVYNEQFF,TGTGCCAGCAGCCCCGGACTAGCGGGAGTCTACAATGAGCAGTTCTTC
TRBJ2-5,TRBV4-3,few,.,CASSWSGAGEETQYF,TGCGCCAGCAGCTGGAGCGGAGCGGGCGAAGAGACCCAGTACTTC
TRBJ2-7,TRBV7-9,.,TRBD2,CASSPPGGSSYEQYF,TGTGCCAGCAGCCCTCCGGGGGGGAGCTCCTACGAGCAGTACTTC
TRBJ2-1,TRBV5-1,.,TRBD1,CASSRDRAWEQFF,TGCGCCAGCAGCAGAGACAGGGCATGGGAGCAGTTCTTC
TRBJ2-3,TRBV4-3,few,TRBD2,CASSQDVAGGTDTQYF,TGCGCCAGCAGCCAAGATGTAGCGGGAGGCACAGATACGCAGTATTTT
TRBJ2-1,TRBV28,.,.,CASSLRLPVPYNEQFF,TGTGCCAGCAGCCTACGGTTGCCAGTACCTTACAATGAGCAGTTCTTC
TRBJ1-1,TRBV7-3,.,.,CASSLVGQLMNTEAFF,TGTGCCAGCAGCTTAGTCGGGCAGCTCATGAACACTGAAGCTTTCTTT
TRBJ1-1,TRBV6-5,.,.,CASSYFGFTEAFF,TGTGCCAGCAGTTATTTCGGCTTTACTGAAGCTTTCTTT
TRBJ1-4,TRBV6-5,.,.,CASSYSGNEKLFF,TGTGCCAGCAGTTACTCTGGAAATGAAAAACTGTTTTTT
TRBJ2-7,TRBV19,.,TRBD1,CASRPEGRGREQYF,TGTGCCAGTAGGCCTGAGGGCAGGGGGCGCGAGCAGTACTTC
TRBJ2-4,TRBV6-1,few,TRBD2,CASNRVWTSGNIQYF,TGTGCCAGCAATCGGGTTTGGACTAGCGGAAACATTCAGTACTTC
TRBJ2-3,TRBV6-6,.,.,CASRGSVTQYF,TGTGCCAGCAGGGGATCGGTTACGCAGTATTTT
TRBJ1-1,TRBV7-9,.,.,CASSSPQGNTEAFF,TGTGCCAGCAGCTCACCCCAGGGGAACACTGAAGCTTTCTTT
TRBJ2-2,TRBV6-5,few,.,CASSLIGSGTGELFF,TGTGCCAGCAGCTTGATAGGGTCGGGCACCGGGGAGCTGTTTTTT
TRBJ2-6,TRBV28,few,TRBD1,CASRLQGAGANVLTF,TGTGCCAGCAGGTTACAGGGGGCTGGGGCCAACGTCCTGACTTTC
TRBJ2-5,TRBV11-2,.,TRBD2,CASRGRWASGKGETQYF,TGTGCCAGCAGAGGGAGGTGGGCTAGCGGGAAGGGGGAGACCCAGTACTTC
TRBJ2-5,TRBV5-1,.,.,CASSLQETQYF,TGCGCCAGCAGCCTGCAAGAGACCCAGTACTTC
TRBJ1-1,TRBV18,.,TRBD1,CASSRVTGGIEAFF,TGTGCCAGCTCACGTGTCACAGGGGGCATTGAAGCTTTCTTT
TRBJ1-1,TRBV5-4,few,TRBD1,CASSSLGGGTEAFF,TGTGCCAGCAGCTCCTTAGGGGGCGGGACTGAAGCTTTCTTT
TRBJ2-5,TRBV28,.,.,CASSFRRVQETQYF,TGTGCCAGCAGTTTCCGGAGGGTCCAAGAGACCCAGTACTTC
TRBJ2-6,TRBV6-5,.,.,CASSYLRVSGANVLTF,TGTGCCAGCAGTTACTTGAGAGTCTCTGGGGCCAACGTCCTGACTTTC
TRBJ2-3,TRBV6-1,few,TRBD1,CASRRDRGTDTQYF,TGTGCCAGCAGGAGGGACAGGGGGACAGATACGCAGTATTTT
TRBJ2-5,TRBV18,.,.,CASSPRDTAQETQYF,TGTGCCAGCTCACCAAGGGACACAGCACAAGAGACCCAGTACTTC
TRBJ2-1,TRBV19,.,.,CASSERIGEQFF,TGTGCCAGTAGCGAGAGGATTGGTGAGCAGTTCTTC